This T cell receptor (beta chain) originates from a study of T cells in Graves' hyperthyroidism and ophthalmopathy. Study context: Specimen type is peripheral blood, collected at initial diagnosis prior to any treatment.

From RNA transcripts, TCR beta CDR3 regions were amplified. TCR CDR3 regions were first amplified by RT-PCR with HTBI primers. TCRdb called the multiplex PCR reads again in MiXCR, with one record for every CDR3 protein. The table includes around 490,000 distinct CDR3 sequences, about 20% detected once. This clonotype was picked up many times. In germline, CDR1 is SGHAT, CDR2 FQNNGV. J lost 5 bases, V lost 0 bases, and 7 bases had no gene match. This CDR3 has 17 residues. This chain joins TRBV11-2 and TRBJ2-1, with TRBD2 matching over 10 bases. Specimen: blood. The source of this sequence is a man aged 40-49 years with Graves' ophthalmopathy. The CDR3 DNA sequence: TGTGCCAGCAGCTTAGATCGTGGGACTAGCGTGGACAATGAGCAGTTCTTC. Its translation is CASSLDRGTSVDNEQFF.